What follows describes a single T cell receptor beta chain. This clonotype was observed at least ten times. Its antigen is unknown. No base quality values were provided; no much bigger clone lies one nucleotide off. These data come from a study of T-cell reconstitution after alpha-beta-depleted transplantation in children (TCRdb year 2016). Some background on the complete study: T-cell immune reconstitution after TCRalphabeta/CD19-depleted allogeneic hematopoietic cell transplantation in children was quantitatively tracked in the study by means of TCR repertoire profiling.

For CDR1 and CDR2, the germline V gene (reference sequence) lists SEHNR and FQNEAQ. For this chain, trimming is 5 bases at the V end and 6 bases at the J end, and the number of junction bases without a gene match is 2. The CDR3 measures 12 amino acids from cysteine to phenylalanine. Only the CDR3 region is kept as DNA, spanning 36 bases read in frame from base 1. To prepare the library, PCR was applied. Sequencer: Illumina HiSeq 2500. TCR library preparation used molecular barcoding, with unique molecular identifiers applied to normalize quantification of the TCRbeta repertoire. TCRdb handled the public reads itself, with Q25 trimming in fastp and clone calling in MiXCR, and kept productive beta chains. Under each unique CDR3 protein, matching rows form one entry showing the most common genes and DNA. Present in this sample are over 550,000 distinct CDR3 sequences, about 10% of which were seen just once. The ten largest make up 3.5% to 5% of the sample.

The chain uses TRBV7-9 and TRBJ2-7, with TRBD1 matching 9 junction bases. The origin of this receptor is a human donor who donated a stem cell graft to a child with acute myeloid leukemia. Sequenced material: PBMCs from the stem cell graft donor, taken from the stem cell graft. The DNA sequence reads TGTGCCAGCAGCAGGACAGGGGTCGAGCAGTACTTC. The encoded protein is CASSRTGVEQYF. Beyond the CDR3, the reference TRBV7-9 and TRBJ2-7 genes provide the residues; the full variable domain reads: DTGVSQNPRHKITKRGQNVTFRCDPISEHNRLYWYRQTLGQGPEFLTYFQNEAQLEKSRLLSDRFSAERPKGSFSTLEIQRTEQGDSAMYLCASSRTGVEQYFGPGTRLTVT.